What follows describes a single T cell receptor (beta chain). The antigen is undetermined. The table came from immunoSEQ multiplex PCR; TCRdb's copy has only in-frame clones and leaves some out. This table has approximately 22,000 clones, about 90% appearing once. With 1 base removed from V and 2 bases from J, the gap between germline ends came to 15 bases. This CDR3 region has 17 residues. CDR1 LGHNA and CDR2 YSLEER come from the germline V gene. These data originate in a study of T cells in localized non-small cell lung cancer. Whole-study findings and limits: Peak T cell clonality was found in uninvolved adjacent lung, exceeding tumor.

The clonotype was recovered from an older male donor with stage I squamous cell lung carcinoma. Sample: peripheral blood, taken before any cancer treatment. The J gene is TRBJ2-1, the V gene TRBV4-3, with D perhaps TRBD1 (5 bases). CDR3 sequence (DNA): TGCGCCAGCAGCCAAGTAGCTAGGACAAACGCCTACAATGAGCAGTTCTTC. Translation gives CASSQVARTNAYNEQFF.